This T cell receptor (beta chain) was captured by sequencing in a study of lymphopenia after photon versus proton radiotherapy. Profiling relied on immunoSEQ multiplex PCR, and the TCRdb table lists in-frame clones only, not all of them. The data show roughly 76,000 clones, roughly 92% seen once. Trimming left V 1 base short and J 10 bases short, with 11 bases between. Germline V gene sequence: CDR1 SGHAT, CDR2 FQNNGV. CDR3 size: 13 residues. Sequenced material: peripheral blood, taken from a patient treated with photon-based radiotherapy. The V call is TRBV11-2, the J call TRBJ2-1, with a tentative D call TRBD2 (6 bases). This receptor was identified in a woman in her forties with cholangiocarcinoma. The CDR3 region has the DNA TGTGCCAGCAGCTTAGGGTTGGAGGGGGAGCAGTTCTTC. Translation: CASSLGLEGEQFF. Full variable domain (outside the CDR3, taken from reference TRBV11-2 and TRBJ2-1): EAGVAQSPRYKIIEKRQSVAFWCNPISGHATLYWYQQILGQGPKLLIQFQNNGVVDDSQLPKDRFSAERLKGVDSTLKIQPAKLEDSAVYLCASSLGLEGEQFFGPGTRLTVL.